This T cell receptor (beta chain) appears in the sequencing data of a study of blood T cell repertoires in COVID-19. Across the study: Sites in the United States, Italy and Spain provided acute and convalescent COVID-19 samples. T cells, B-cell-depleted T cells, or PBMCs supplied cDNA or gDNA.

Germline CDR1 is LGHNA and CDR2 is YNFKEQ. This CDR3 spans 16 amino acids. The V segment lost 0 bases and the J segment 4 bases; nucleotides outside the gene matches: 6. This clone was recorded a few times. Original data processing: The authors estimated nucleated cell counts from reference gene primer amplification. TCRdb's table, derived via immunoSEQ multiplex PCR, lists solely in-frame clones and lacks some. The DNA was the basis for D and trimming; V, J and clone size are from that table. The profile shows about 150,000 clones, over 75% of them singletons. The sample comprised peripheral blood. V usage is TRBV4-2 and J usage is TRBJ1-5, with 7 bases identical to TRBD1. The clonotype originates from a woman aged 55-75 years with COVID-19, enrolled during active disease. This chain's CDR3 is CASSQDAGQVNQPQHF. The DNA of the CDR3 is TGTGCCAGCAGCCAAGATGCCGGACAGGTGAATCAGCCCCAGCATTTT.